Described below is a single T cell receptor (beta chain) sequence and its context. The template used for profiling TCR beta VDJ and CDR3 was genomic DNA. TCRdb reprocessed the reads via MiXCR and lists one record per CDR3 protein. The table includes more than 250,000 distinct CDR3 sequences, around three fifths detected once. This sample was included in a study of CD8+CD57+ T cells in acquired aplastic anemia. For the study at large: CD4+ and CD8+ cells, once sorted, gave DNA averaging roughly 3 ug.

The CDR3 runs 14 residues. Germline values: CDR1 ENHRY, CDR2 SYGVKD. J gave up 7 bases and V 7 bases, and 7 bases lay outside the gene matches. Sample: sorted CD4+, CD8+, or CD8+CD57+ T cells (not recorded which) from PBMCs. The clonotype originates from a human donor with severe aplastic anemia or a healthy control (not recorded which). This chain links TRBV10-3 with TRBJ2-7, with 13 bases lining up with TRBD2. This CDR3 is CAITTSGRAGEQYF. The CDR3 DNA is TGTGCCATCACCACTAGCGGGAGGGCGGGTGAGCAGTACTTC.